The 17 T cell receptor beta chains listed next were all sequenced from one sample in a study of CD4 T cells in relation to SARS-CoV-2 and coronaviruses (dated by TCRdb to the early 2020s). The receptor library was made with the immunoSEQ multiplex PCR assay. TCRdb carries this immuneACCESS record with in-frame sequences only. Its versions omit some clonotypes, under half of them owing to an unresolved V gene in the studies checked, with the rest unexplained. The table for this sample lists tens of thousands of clones; about three quarters of them were counted only once. The top ten clonotypes cover roughly 2.8% of the sample. Antigens of these TCRs are unknown. The sequenced sample was memory CD4+ T cells from PBMCs, cultured in vitro. The meaning of the sample's cell subset or site label: memory (non-naive) CD4+ T cells. The receptors shown here come from an adult with COVID-19.

As for this clone: The sample contains more than one DNA sequence encoding this CDR3. The chain employs TRBV28 and TRBJ1-2; possible D gene TRBD1, 6 bases. Per the germline V gene, CDR1 is MDHEN and CDR2 is SYDVKM. This CDR3 is 13 amino acids long. CDR3 loop: CASDFFGGNGYTF. For the CDR3, the DNA is TGTGCAAGCGATTTCTTTGGGGGCAATGGCTACACCTTC.

V and J are TRBV2 and TRBJ2-4, with a tentative D call TRBD2 (5 bases). Germline V lookup: CDR1 SNHLY, CDR2 FYNNEI. CDR3 length: 15 residues. Trimming left V 5 bases short and J 0 bases short, with 11 bases between. As DNA, the CDR3 is TGTGCCAGCAGTTCAGGTGGACTAGCCAAAAACATTCAGTACTTC. Amino acid sequence: CASSSGGLAKNIQYF.

This clone was recorded a few times. V is TRBV7-9 and J is TRBJ1-2; D uncertain. The V end lost 1 base, the J end lost 7 bases, and 10 bases lay between the germline ends. The germline V gene has CDR1 SEHNR and CDR2 FQNEAQ (reference sequence). This CDR3 comprises 13 residues. This chain's CDR3 is CASSLGRLLGYTF. In nucleotides, the CDR3 is TGTGCCAGCAGCTTAGGCCGCCTTCTTGGCTACACCTTC. Full variable domain (outside the CDR3, taken from reference TRBV7-9 and TRBJ1-2): DTGVSQNPRHKITKRGQNVTFRCDPISEHNRLYWYRQTLGQGPEFLTYFQNEAQLEKSRLLSDRFSAERPKGSFSTLEIQRTEQGDSAMYLCASSLGRLLGYTFGSGTRLTVV.

The chain uses TRBV14 and TRBJ2-2; D call uncertain. From germline, CDR1 is SGHDN and CDR2 FVKESK. V lost 1 base, J lost 5 bases, and 11 bases lay in between. The CDR3 consists of 15 residues. Written as DNA, the CDR3 is TGTGCCAGCAGCCAAGTAGTGGGAAAAACCGGGGAGCTGTTTTTT. Its translation: CASSQVVGKTGELFF.

Only one count was recorded for this clone. This chain connects TRBV5-1 to TRBJ2-7; no reliable D call. Trimming removed 0 bases at V and 4 bases at J, with 8 bases between. There are 13 residues in the CDR3. The germline CDR1 and CDR2 sequences are SGHRS and YFSETQ. Here the CDR3 reads CASSLDPVYEQYF. DNA of the CDR3: TGCGCCAGCAGCTTGGACCCAGTATACGAGCAGTACTTC.

This clone was recorded a few times. The CDR3 sequence: CASSPHVNMGYTF. In DNA, the CDR3 is TGTGCCAGCTCACCACATGTGAATATGGGCTACACCTTC. The chain joins TRBV18 to TRBJ1-2; D uncertain. Germline loops: CDR1 KGHSH, CDR2 LQKENI. This CDR3 is built from 13 residues. The V and J ends lost 1 base and 8 bases respectively, with 11 bases between them.

The chain has TRBV7-6 and TRBJ2-5, with TRBD2 identical over 11 bases. Germline trimming cut 6 bases from V and 3 bases from J; bases unmatched to any gene: 6. CDR3 length: 15 residues. Germline loops: CDR1 SGHVS, CDR2 FNYEAQ. This CDR3 reads CASSSRLAGKETQYF. In DNA form, the CDR3 reads TGTGCCAGCAGTTCTCGACTAGCGGGAAAAGAGACCCAGTACTTC.

The chain is built from TRBV10-3 and TRBJ1-1; 7 bases match TRBD1. With V trimmed by 4 bases and J by 4 bases, 3 bases remained unmatched. The CDR3 consists of 13 residues. Germline V gives CDR1 ENHRY, CDR2 SYGVKD. The CDR3 DNA sequence: TGTGCCATCAGTGGCCGGGACAGCACTGAAGCTTTCTTT. Protein: CAISGRDSTEAFF.

This chain links TRBV4-1 with TRBJ1-1, with unresolved D. The CDR3 has 16 amino acids. Germline CDR1 reads MGHRA; CDR2 reads YSYEKL. The ends were cut back, 3 bases at V and 0 bases at J, with 14 bases in the middle. CDR3 loop: CASSQTDWLMNTEAFF. CDR3 nucleotide sequence: TGCGCCAGCAGCCAGACCGACTGGTTAATGAACACTGAAGCTTTCTTT.

The J gene is TRBJ2-7, the V gene TRBV11-3; weak D call: TRBD2 (5 bases). Between the trimmed V and J ends, which lost 5 bases and 6 bases, there was a span of 11 bases. Germline assignment: CDR1 SGHNT and CDR2 YENEEA. The CDR3 is 12 amino acids. Here the CDR3 reads CASSGRSAEQYF. CDR3 sequence (DNA): TGTGCCAGCAGCGGGAGATCGGCCGAGCAGTACTTC. The full variable domain, completed using reference TRBV11-3 and TRBJ2-7, is EAGVVQSPRYKIIEKKQPVAFWCNPISGHNTLYWYLQNLGQGPELLIRYENEEAVDDSQLPKDRFSAERLKGVDSTLKIQPAELGDSAVYLCASSGRSAEQYFGPGTRLTVT.

The chain uses TRBV5-1 and TRBJ2-5; 14 positions match TRBD2. CDR3 length: 17 residues. Germline CDR1 and CDR2: SGHRS and YFSETQ. The V segment lost 1 base and the J segment 4 bases; nucleotides outside the gene matches: 6. CDR3: CASSLRLAGGPGETQYF. The DNA for the CDR3 is TGCGCCAGCAGCTTGAGACTAGCGGGAGGGCCAGGAGAGACCCAGTACTTC.

The V and J genes are TRBV3-1 (or the pseudogene TRBV3-2) and TRBJ2-3; D not resolved. CDR1 LGHDT and CDR2 YNNKEL come from the germline V gene (reference sequence). V was pared by 5 bases and J by 0 bases, with 6 bases between. The CDR3 length is 13 residues. The CDR3 here is CASSFGSTDTQYF. CDR3 nucleotide sequence: TGTGCCAGCAGCTTCGGTAGCACAGATACGCAGTATTTT.

The rearrangement links TRBV7-9 to TRBJ2-1; D may match TRBD1 or TRBD2 (5 bases each). V lost 4 bases, J lost 4 bases, and 14 bases lay in between. The length of the CDR3 is 15 residues. Germline values: CDR1 SEHNR, CDR2 FQNEAQ (reference sequence). The DNA of the CDR3 is TGTGCCAGCAGCTCTACGGTGGGGGAATACAATGAGCAGTTCTTC. Its translation is CASSSTVGEYNEQFF.

This chain links TRBV9 with TRBJ2-3, with D perhaps TRBD2 (6 bases). Germline V CDR1 and CDR2: SGDLS, YYNGEE. The CDR3 totals 15 residues. V dropped 2 bases and J dropped 4 bases, with 14 bases sitting between them. The CDR3 protein is CASSVGGVSADTQYF. The DNA of the CDR3 is TGTGCCAGCAGCGTCGGGGGAGTATCTGCAGATACGCAGTATTTT.

This chain uses TRBV28 with TRBJ2-1, with TRBD2 identical over 9 bases. The CDR3 covers 16 residues. V dropped 6 bases and J dropped 4; count of bases not matched to a gene: 10. Germline V lookup: CDR1 MDHEN, CDR2 SYDVKM. CDR3 protein: CASRELAGVYYNEQFF. Here the CDR3 DNA reads TGTGCCAGCAGAGAGTTAGCGGGAGTGTATTACAATGAGCAGTTCTTC.

The chain employs TRBV7-9 and TRBJ2-7; D gene uncertain. The CDR3 runs 11 residues. V lost 1 base and J 6 bases, leaving 4 bases between the germline ends. Germline V gene sequence: CDR1 SEHNR, CDR2 FQNEAQ (reference sequence). In DNA, the CDR3 is TGTGCCAGCAGCTTAGGGGTCGAGCAGTACTTC. Translated, it gives CASSLGVEQYF. The full variable domain, completed using reference TRBV7-9 and TRBJ2-7, is DTGVSQNPRHKITKRGQNVTFRCDPISEHNRLYWYRQTLGQGPEFLTYFQNEAQLEKSRLLSDRFSAERPKGSFSTLEIQRTEQGDSAMYLCASSLGVEQYFGPGTRLTVT.

The V call is TRBV9, the J call TRBJ2-7; the D gene could be TRBD1 or TRBD2 (5 bases each). The CDR3 consists of 15 residues. Trimming took 0 bases from V and 5 from J, leaving 15 bases between them. Germline values: CDR1 SGDLS, CDR2 YYNGEE. The CDR3 is CASSVDPGTTNEQYF. In DNA form, the CDR3 reads TGTGCCAGCAGCGTAGACCCAGGGACGACTAACGAGCAGTACTTC.